This TCR beta chain was recorded in a study of identical twins. Template switching added a universal primer site, and cDNA bore unique molecular identifiers. TCRdb fed the 5' RACE reads into MiXCR, producing one record per CDR3 protein. The sample includes 540,000 or so distinct CDR3 sequences, more than 20% of them seen just once. V lost 6 bases and J 2 bases, leaving 14 bases between the germline ends. Germline-derived CDR1 and CDR2 are SGHAT and FQNNGV. This CDR3 spans 14 amino acids. Comment on this clonotype: Antigen specificity is unknown.

Study-level findings and limits: Insertion counts were lower in abundant cord blood beta clonotypes, a trend that memory repertoires did not show. Twins' excess sharing was less marked for out-of-frame beta sequences. Zero-insertion analyses were open to partial confounding by invariant MAIT and iNKT cells.

These data are also associated with another study on yellow fever vaccine responses in identical twins.

Input material: CD4+ T cells sorted from blood. The chain combines TRBV11-2 with TRBJ2-7; D may be TRBD1 (6 bases). The source is a woman under 30 in good health. For the CDR3, the DNA is TGTGCCAGCAGAAAAACAGGGAACCCCTACGAGCAGTACTTC. Translation: CASRKTGNPYEQYF.